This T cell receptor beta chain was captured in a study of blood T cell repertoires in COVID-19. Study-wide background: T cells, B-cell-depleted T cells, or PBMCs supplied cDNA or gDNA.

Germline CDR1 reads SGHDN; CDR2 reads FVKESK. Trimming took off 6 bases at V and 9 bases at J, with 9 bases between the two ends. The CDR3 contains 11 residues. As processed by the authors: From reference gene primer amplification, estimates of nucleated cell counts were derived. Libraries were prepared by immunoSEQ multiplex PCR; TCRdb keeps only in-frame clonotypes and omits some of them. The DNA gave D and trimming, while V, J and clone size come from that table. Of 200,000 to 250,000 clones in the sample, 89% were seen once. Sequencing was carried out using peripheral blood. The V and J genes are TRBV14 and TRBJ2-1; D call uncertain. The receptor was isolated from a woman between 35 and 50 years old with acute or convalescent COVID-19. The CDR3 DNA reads TGTGCCAGCAGTTATGGCCCTGAGCAGTTCTTC. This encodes CASSYGPEQFF.